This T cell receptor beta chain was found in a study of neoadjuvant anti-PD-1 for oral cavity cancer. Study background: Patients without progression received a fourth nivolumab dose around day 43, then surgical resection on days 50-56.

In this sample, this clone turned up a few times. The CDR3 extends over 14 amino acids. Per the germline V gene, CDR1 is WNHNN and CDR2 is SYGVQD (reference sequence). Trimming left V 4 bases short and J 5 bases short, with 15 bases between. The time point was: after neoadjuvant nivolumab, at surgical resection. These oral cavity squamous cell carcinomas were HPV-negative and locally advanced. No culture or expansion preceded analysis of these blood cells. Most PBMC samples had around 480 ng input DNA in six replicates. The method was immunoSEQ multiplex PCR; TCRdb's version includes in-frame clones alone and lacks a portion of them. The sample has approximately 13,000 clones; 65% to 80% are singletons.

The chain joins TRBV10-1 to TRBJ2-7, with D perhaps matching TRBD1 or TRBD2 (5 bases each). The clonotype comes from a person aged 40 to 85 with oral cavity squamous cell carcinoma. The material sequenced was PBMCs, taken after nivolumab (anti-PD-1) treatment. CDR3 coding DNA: TGCGCCAGCAGTGGGGGACCCCTCCAGGACGAGCAGTACTTC. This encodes CASSGGPLQDEQYF.